The rows below give T cell receptor beta chains drawn from one sample of a study of shared clonotypes between healthy human individuals. Libraries were prepared by immunoSEQ multiplex PCR; TCRdb keeps only in-frame clonotypes and omits some of them. The top ten clones hold about 0.068% of a sample with over 400,000 clones, roughly 95% of them seen once. Sequenced input: naive CD4+ T cells sorted from blood. The receptors shown here come from a young woman in good health. Both conserved end residues are part of each CDR3. A D gene is named only where the DNA matches it firmly. The listing skips clone size in some rows; elsewhere it reads once, few, many or a size class.

-	TRBJ1-5	TRBV6-1	TRBD1	CASSEARNRGGNQPQHF	TGTGCCAGCAGTGAAGCTAGGAACAGGGGTGGGAATCAGCCCCAGCATTTT
-	TRBJ1-4	TRBV6-1	-	CASRVTNEKLFF	TGTGCCAGCAGGGTTACTAATGAAAAACTGTTTTTT
-	TRBJ1-4	TRBV7-9	TRBD1	CASSQGTDGEKLFF	TGTGCCAGCAGCCAAGGGACAGATGGTGAAAAACTGTTTTTT
once	TRBJ2-7	TRBV27	-	CASRKLYEQYF	TGTGCCAGCAGGAAACTATACGAGCAGTACTTC
-	TRBJ1-4	TRBV29-1	TRBD1	CSVQRDRGNEKLFF	TGCAGCGTCCAAAGGGACAGGGGAAATGAAAAACTGTTTTTT
-	TRBJ2-2	TRBV19	TRBD2	CASSRGRAAGELFF	TGTGCCAGTAGTCGCGGGAGGGCGGCCGGGGAGCTGTTTTTT
-	TRBJ2-2	TRBV6-1	TRBD1	CASSDFQGAAGELFF	TGTGCCAGCAGTGATTTTCAGGGGGCGGCCGGGGAGCTGTTTTTT
-	TRBJ2-1	TRBV10-1	-	CATPPRREQFF	TGCGCCACCCCGCCACGTCGTGAGCAGTTCTTC
-	TRBJ1-2	TRBV18	TRBD1	CASSPGDSQNYGYTF	TGTGCCAGCTCACCGGGGGACAGCCAAAACTATGGCTACACCTTC
-	TRBJ2-5	TRBV5-4	TRBD2	CASSYRTAGLAGETQYF	TGTGCCAGCAGCTATAGGACAGCGGGACTAGCGGGAGAGACCCAGTACTTC
once	TRBJ2-3	TRBV28	-	CASSKITDTQYF	TGTGCCAGCAGCAAGATTACAGATACGCAGTATTTT
-	TRBJ2-3	TRBV28	-	CASSNRGGGLVGTDTQYF	TGTGCCAGCAGTAACCGAGGGGGGGGGCTTGTTGGCACAGATACGCAGTATTTT
-	TRBJ1-1	TRBV11-2	TRBD1	CASRKRDRYNTEAFF	TGTGCCAGTAGAAAGCGGGACAGGTACAACACTGAAGCTTTCTTT
-	TRBJ1-2	TRBV28	-	CASRGGGLGYTF	TGTGCCAGCAGAGGGGGGGGTTTGGGCTACACCTTC
-	TRBJ2-7	TRBV28	TRBD2	CASNTGGRSGSLTTQGGQYF	TGTGCCAGCAATACAGGAGGCCGTAGCGGGAGCCTAACAACCCAGGGAGGGCAGTACTTC
-	TRBJ1-5	TRBV28	TRBD1	CASTGGLRRGFRQPQHF	TGTGCCAGCACAGGGGGGCTCCGCCGGGGTTTCAGACAGCCCCAGCATTTT
-	TRBJ1-1	TRBV18	TRBD1	CASSPRTGSMNTEAFF	TGTGCCAGCTCTCCTAGGACAGGGTCGATGAACACTGAAGCTTTCTTT
-	TRBJ1-2	TRBV28	-	CASSLSGGMGGYTF	TGTGCCAGCAGTTTATCGGGGGGGATGGGAGGCTACACCTTC
once	TRBJ2-2	TRBV5-1	-	CASSVGRSNTGELFF	TGCGCCAGCAGCGTTGGCCGGAGTAACACCGGGGAGCTGTTTTTT
-	TRBJ2-3	TRBV5-1	-	CASSFSGSTDTQYF	TGCGCCAGCAGCTTCAGCGGGAGCACAGATACGCAGTATTTT
-	TRBJ2-2	TRBV18	TRBD2	CASSPSGRSTGTGELFF	TGTGCCAGCTCACCTAGCGGGAGGTCGACGGGGACCGGGGAGCTGTTTTTT
-	TRBJ1-3	TRBV28	-	CASSQIPAAANTIYF	TGTGCCAGCAGCCAGATTCCGGCTGCGGCTAACACCATATATTTT
-	TRBJ1-2	TRBV9	-	CASSVAGTPFYGYTF	TGTGCCAGCAGCGTGGCCGGGACACCCTTCTATGGCTACACCTTC
once	TRBJ2-1	TRBV11-2	-	CASSLVAERTYNEQFF	TGTGCCAGCAGCTTGGTGGCGGAGAGGACCTACAATGAGCAGTTCTTC
-	TRBJ2-5	TRBV25-1	TRBD2	CASSMTSGRAKTQYF	TGTGCCAGCAGTATGACTAGCGGGAGGGCAAAGACCCAGTACTTC
-	TRBJ2-1	TRBV5-1	TRBD2	CASSFLAGGFDEQFF	TGCGCCAGCAGCTTTCTAGCGGGAGGGTTCGATGAGCAGTTCTTC
-	TRBJ2-7	TRBV7-9	-	CASSFREAYEQYF	TGTGCCAGCAGCTTCAGGGAAGCCTACGAGCAGTACTTC
-	TRBJ1-3	TRBV7-9	TRBD1	CASSLRDRGTGNTIYF	TGTGCCAGCAGCTTAAGGGACAGGGGTACAGGAAACACCATATATTTT
-	TRBJ2-7	TRBV19	-	CASSNETRRKVEPRSNEQYF	TGTGCCAGTAGTAATGAGACGAGAAGGAAGGTAGAGCCTCGGAGCAACGAGCAGTACTTC
-	TRBJ2-3	TRBV7-7	-	CASSLENTDTQYF	TGTGCCAGCAGCTTAGAAAATACAGATACGCAGTATTTT
-	TRBJ2-7	TRBV7-6	-	CASSSGGVGQYF	TGTGCCAGCAGCTCAGGGGGGGTCGGGCAGTACTTC
-	TRBJ2-7	TRBV6-1	TRBD1	CASSVDRGRYEQYF	TGTGCCAGCAGTGTGGACAGGGGGCGGTACGAGCAGTACTTC
-	TRBJ1-2	TRBV28	TRBD1	CASSFRLVVRDRGNYGYTF	TGTGCCAGCAGTTTTCGGTTAGTGGTCCGGGACAGGGGGAACTATGGCTACACCTTC
-	TRBJ2-7	TRBV28	-	CASSFGVYEQYF	TGTGCCAGCAGTTTTGGGGTATACGAGCAGTACTTC
-	TRBJ1-2	TRBV4-1	TRBD1	CASSHNRGSFGGYTF	TGCGCCAGCAGCCACAACAGGGGATCCTTCGGTGGCTACACCTTC
-	TRBJ1-3	TRBV25-1	-	CASVSSGNTIYF	TGTGCCAGCGTCTCCTCTGGAAACACCATATATTTT
-	TRBJ1-6	TRBV6-5	-	CASSYEGETNSPLHF	TGTGCCAGCAGTTACGAGGGCGAAACGAATTCACCCCTCCACTTT
-	TRBJ2-5	TRBV27	-	CASSWGPGETQYF	TGTGCCAGCAGTTGGGGCCCCGGAGAGACCCAGTACTTC
-	TRBJ1-5	TRBV27	-	CASGKGGFGGNQPQHF	TGTGCCAGCGGTAAAGGCGGGTTTGGGGGGAATCAGCCCCAGCATTTT
-	TRBJ2-5	TRBV5-1	-	CASSLVVGKVIETQYF	TGCGCCAGCAGCTTGGTGGTCGGGAAGGTAATAGAGACCCAGTACTTC
-	TRBJ2-3	TRBV5-1	TRBD2	CASSPGAGGLRHTQYF	TGCGCCAGCAGCCCCGGAGCGGGAGGGCTTCGGCATACGCAGTATTTT
once	TRBJ2-1	TRBV5-1	-	CASSPGSYNEQFF	TGCGCCAGCAGCCCAGGATCCTACAATGAGCAGTTCTTC
-	TRBJ2-5	TRBV14	-	CASSSRPRGQETQYF	TGTGCCAGCAGCTCCCGTCCCCGGGGCCAAGAGACCCAGTACTTC
-	TRBJ2-7	TRBV27	-	CASSLPAKDRRRRYYF	TGTGCCAGCAGTTTACCCGCTAAAGACAGGCGCCGGAGGTATTACTTC
-	TRBJ2-1	TRBV12-5	-	CASGLEKGTGLGNEQFF	TGTGCTAGTGGTTTGGAAAAGGGGACGGGTTTGGGGAATGAGCAGTTCTTC
-	TRBJ2-3	TRBV7-8	-	CASSPRFWHTQYF	TGTGCCAGCAGCCCAAGATTTTGGCATACGCAGTATTTT
-	TRBJ2-1	TRBV10-3	TRBD2	CAISPSGLAYNEQFF	TGTGCCATCAGCCCTTCGGGACTAGCTTACAATGAGCAGTTCTTC
-	TRBJ2-7	TRBV5-6	-	CASSLVGDLSYEQYF	TGTGCCAGCAGCCTGGTGGGGGACCTCTCCTACGAGCAGTACTTC
-	TRBJ2-7	TRBV10-3	-	CAISEYPLRHEQYF	TGTGCCATCAGTGAGTACCCTCTGCGCCACGAGCAGTACTTC
-	TRBJ2-7	TRBV10-3	TRBD2	CAIGLAGDHEQYF	TGTGCCATAGGACTAGCGGGAGACCACGAGCAGTACTTC
-	TRBJ1-4	TRBV7-2	-	CASSLGQASEKLFF	TGTGCCAGCAGCTTAGGACAGGCCTCTGAAAAACTGTTTTTT
-	TRBJ1-3	TRBV2	-	CASSDTQASGNTIYF	TGTGCCAGCAGTGATACACAGGCCTCTGGAAACACCATATATTTT
-	TRBJ1-2	TRBV5-1	TRBD1	CASSVPGQGHGYTF	TGCGCCAGCAGCGTTCCGGGACAGGGCCATGGCTACACCTTC
-	TRBJ1-1	TRBV19	-	CAVKEDSWGTEAFF	TGTGCCGTAAAAGAGGACAGTTGGGGCACTGAAGCTTTCTTT
-	TRBJ2-1	TRBV19	-	CASNQEGRNSYNEQFF	TGTGCCAGTAACCAGGAGGGCCGTAACTCCTACAATGAGCAGTTCTTC
-	TRBJ1-1	TRBV25-1	-	CASSGLVVTEAFF	TGTGCCAGCAGTGGCCTTGTCGTCACTGAAGCTTTCTTT
-	TRBJ2-3	TRBV19	-	CASTPSASTDTQYF	TGTGCCAGTACTCCTAGCGCCAGCACAGATACGCAGTATTTT
-	TRBJ2-1	TRBV4-2	TRBD1	CASSQAETGLGYNEQFF	TGTGCCAGCAGCCAAGCCGAGACAGGGTTGGGTTACAATGAGCAGTTCTTC
-	TRBJ1-4	TRBV6-1	-	CAISYATNEKLFF	TGTGCCATAAGTTATGCAACTAATGAAAAACTGTTTTTT